This paragraph reports one TCR beta chain. The CDR3 is 15 residues long. The V end lost 10 bases, the J end lost 8 bases, and 24 bases lay between the germline ends. The germline V gene has CDR1 ENHRY and CDR2 SYGVKD. The entry originates in a study of PD-L1 blockade in urothelial cancer. Study-level background: Blood samples contained a median about 150,000 T cells.

TCRdb's table, derived via immunoSEQ multiplex PCR, lists solely in-frame clones and lacks some. The sample contains under 35,000 clones, 87% of which appear only once. Enrolled patients showed locally advanced or metastatic urothelial carcinoma. Sample contribution per patient ranged from 1 to 8, covering pretreatment and on-treatment. The input for sequencing was PBMCs, taken around atezolizumab (anti-PD-L1) treatment. The source is a man in his fifties with urothelial cancer. The J gene is TRBJ2-1, the V gene TRBV10-3, with D tentatively TRBD2 (5 bases). In DNA, the CDR3 is TGTGCCACCGGCGCTTTAGCGATGGATTTCGATGAGCAGTTCTTC. It is translated as CATGALAMDFDEQFF.